The 7 T cell receptor beta chains below come from one sample, sequenced in a study of cytomegalovirus exposure and HLA in healthy donors (dated by TCRdb to about 2017). The library relied on the immunoSEQ multiplex PCR assay. A mixture of 60 forward primers for TCR Vbeta segments and 13 reverse primers for TCR Jbeta segments was used in the multiplex PCR. TCRdb re-hosts the immuneACCESS table, in-frame sequences only. Its copies lack some clones; in the studies checked, an unresolved V gene accounts for under half of them, and the cause for the rest is not known. This sample has 150,000 or so clones in its table, and 70% of those were observed once. The ten largest clones add up to 4.7% of the sample. The sequencing sample was made of PBMCs. The receptors were gathered from a young man in good health and CMV-seropositive.

V usage is TRBV27 and J usage is TRBJ2-7; weak D call: TRBD2 (6 bases). The CDR3 is made up of 13 amino acids. Germline lookup yields CDR1 MNHEY and CDR2 SMNVEV (reference sequence). Trimming pared 6 bases from V and 0 bases from J, leaving 9 bases between. In DNA, the CDR3 is TGTGCCAGCAGCTGGAGGGCCTCCTACGAGCAGTACGTC. Translation gives CASSWRASYEQYV.

This clone was observed a handful of times. The chain recombines TRBV30 with TRBJ1-2; no clear D. Per the germline V gene, CDR1 is GTSNPN and CDR2 is SVGIG (reference sequence). This CDR3 region has 13 residues. V lost 0 bases to trimming and J lost 4 bases, with 9 bases between them. DNA for the CDR3: TGTGCCTGGAGTGTGGGCAGTACCTATGGCTACACCTTC. It specifies CAWSVGSTYGYTF.

The sample holds a few counts of this clone. This sequence joins TRBV13 and TRBJ2-5, with TRBD2 as a possible D gene (6 bases). The CDR3 is 14 residues long. Germline V CDR1 and CDR2: PRHDT, FYEKMQ (reference sequence). Trimming pared 4 bases from V and 3 bases from J, leaving 12 bases between. This chain's CDR3 is CASSSPGLEETQYF. In DNA form, the CDR3 reads TGTGCCAGCAGCTCACCGGGACTCGAAGAGACCCAGTACTTC.

This chain connects TRBV28 to TRBJ1-2, with 8 bases matching TRBD1. The germline V gene encodes CDR1 MDHEN and CDR2 SYDVKM. The CDR3 sequence is 15 residues long. V lost 8 bases and J lost 0; bases outside the gene matches: 8. This chain's CDR3 is CASRLTGQANYGYTF. CDR3 nucleotide sequence: TGTGCCAGCCGACTTACGGGACAGGCTAACTATGGCTACACCTTC.

This chain uses TRBV6-1 with TRBJ1-2; tentative D call: TRBD1 (5 bases). V dropped 0 bases and J dropped 8 bases, with 16 bases sitting between them. The CDR3 is 15 residues long. The germline CDR1 and CDR2 sequences are MNHNS and SASEGT. The CDR3 sequence is CASSEAGDPLRGYTF. CDR3 in DNA: TGTGCCAGCAGTGAAGCAGGGGATCCTTTGCGGGGCTACACCTTC.

The CDR3 reads CASSLDSATGNEQFF. As DNA, the CDR3 is TGTGCCAGCAGCTTAGATTCCGCCACGGGCAATGAGCAGTTCTTC. The V gene is TRBV11-3, the J gene TRBJ2-1; no firm D call. Looked up from germline, CDR1 is SGHNT and CDR2 is YENEEA. Trimming took off 0 bases at V and 6 bases at J, with 12 bases between the two ends. There are 15 residues in the CDR3.

This clone appeared a few times. The J gene is TRBJ1-1, the V gene TRBV9; D ambiguous. The CDR3 totals 14 residues. Germline V gene data show CDR1 as SGDLS and CDR2 as YYNGEE. Trimming stripped 1 base from V and 8 bases from J, with 15 bases between. The CDR3 region is CASSVMTEGFEAFF. CDR3 DNA: TGTGCCAGCAGCGTAATGACTGAGGGATTCGAAGCTTTCTTT. Full variable domain (missing parts from reference TRBV9 and TRBJ1-1): DSGVTQTPKHLITATGQRVTLRCSPRSGDLSVYWYQQSLDQGLQFLIQYYNGEERAKGNILERFSAQQFPDLHSELNLSSLELGDSALYFCASSVMTEGFEAFFGQGTRLTVV.